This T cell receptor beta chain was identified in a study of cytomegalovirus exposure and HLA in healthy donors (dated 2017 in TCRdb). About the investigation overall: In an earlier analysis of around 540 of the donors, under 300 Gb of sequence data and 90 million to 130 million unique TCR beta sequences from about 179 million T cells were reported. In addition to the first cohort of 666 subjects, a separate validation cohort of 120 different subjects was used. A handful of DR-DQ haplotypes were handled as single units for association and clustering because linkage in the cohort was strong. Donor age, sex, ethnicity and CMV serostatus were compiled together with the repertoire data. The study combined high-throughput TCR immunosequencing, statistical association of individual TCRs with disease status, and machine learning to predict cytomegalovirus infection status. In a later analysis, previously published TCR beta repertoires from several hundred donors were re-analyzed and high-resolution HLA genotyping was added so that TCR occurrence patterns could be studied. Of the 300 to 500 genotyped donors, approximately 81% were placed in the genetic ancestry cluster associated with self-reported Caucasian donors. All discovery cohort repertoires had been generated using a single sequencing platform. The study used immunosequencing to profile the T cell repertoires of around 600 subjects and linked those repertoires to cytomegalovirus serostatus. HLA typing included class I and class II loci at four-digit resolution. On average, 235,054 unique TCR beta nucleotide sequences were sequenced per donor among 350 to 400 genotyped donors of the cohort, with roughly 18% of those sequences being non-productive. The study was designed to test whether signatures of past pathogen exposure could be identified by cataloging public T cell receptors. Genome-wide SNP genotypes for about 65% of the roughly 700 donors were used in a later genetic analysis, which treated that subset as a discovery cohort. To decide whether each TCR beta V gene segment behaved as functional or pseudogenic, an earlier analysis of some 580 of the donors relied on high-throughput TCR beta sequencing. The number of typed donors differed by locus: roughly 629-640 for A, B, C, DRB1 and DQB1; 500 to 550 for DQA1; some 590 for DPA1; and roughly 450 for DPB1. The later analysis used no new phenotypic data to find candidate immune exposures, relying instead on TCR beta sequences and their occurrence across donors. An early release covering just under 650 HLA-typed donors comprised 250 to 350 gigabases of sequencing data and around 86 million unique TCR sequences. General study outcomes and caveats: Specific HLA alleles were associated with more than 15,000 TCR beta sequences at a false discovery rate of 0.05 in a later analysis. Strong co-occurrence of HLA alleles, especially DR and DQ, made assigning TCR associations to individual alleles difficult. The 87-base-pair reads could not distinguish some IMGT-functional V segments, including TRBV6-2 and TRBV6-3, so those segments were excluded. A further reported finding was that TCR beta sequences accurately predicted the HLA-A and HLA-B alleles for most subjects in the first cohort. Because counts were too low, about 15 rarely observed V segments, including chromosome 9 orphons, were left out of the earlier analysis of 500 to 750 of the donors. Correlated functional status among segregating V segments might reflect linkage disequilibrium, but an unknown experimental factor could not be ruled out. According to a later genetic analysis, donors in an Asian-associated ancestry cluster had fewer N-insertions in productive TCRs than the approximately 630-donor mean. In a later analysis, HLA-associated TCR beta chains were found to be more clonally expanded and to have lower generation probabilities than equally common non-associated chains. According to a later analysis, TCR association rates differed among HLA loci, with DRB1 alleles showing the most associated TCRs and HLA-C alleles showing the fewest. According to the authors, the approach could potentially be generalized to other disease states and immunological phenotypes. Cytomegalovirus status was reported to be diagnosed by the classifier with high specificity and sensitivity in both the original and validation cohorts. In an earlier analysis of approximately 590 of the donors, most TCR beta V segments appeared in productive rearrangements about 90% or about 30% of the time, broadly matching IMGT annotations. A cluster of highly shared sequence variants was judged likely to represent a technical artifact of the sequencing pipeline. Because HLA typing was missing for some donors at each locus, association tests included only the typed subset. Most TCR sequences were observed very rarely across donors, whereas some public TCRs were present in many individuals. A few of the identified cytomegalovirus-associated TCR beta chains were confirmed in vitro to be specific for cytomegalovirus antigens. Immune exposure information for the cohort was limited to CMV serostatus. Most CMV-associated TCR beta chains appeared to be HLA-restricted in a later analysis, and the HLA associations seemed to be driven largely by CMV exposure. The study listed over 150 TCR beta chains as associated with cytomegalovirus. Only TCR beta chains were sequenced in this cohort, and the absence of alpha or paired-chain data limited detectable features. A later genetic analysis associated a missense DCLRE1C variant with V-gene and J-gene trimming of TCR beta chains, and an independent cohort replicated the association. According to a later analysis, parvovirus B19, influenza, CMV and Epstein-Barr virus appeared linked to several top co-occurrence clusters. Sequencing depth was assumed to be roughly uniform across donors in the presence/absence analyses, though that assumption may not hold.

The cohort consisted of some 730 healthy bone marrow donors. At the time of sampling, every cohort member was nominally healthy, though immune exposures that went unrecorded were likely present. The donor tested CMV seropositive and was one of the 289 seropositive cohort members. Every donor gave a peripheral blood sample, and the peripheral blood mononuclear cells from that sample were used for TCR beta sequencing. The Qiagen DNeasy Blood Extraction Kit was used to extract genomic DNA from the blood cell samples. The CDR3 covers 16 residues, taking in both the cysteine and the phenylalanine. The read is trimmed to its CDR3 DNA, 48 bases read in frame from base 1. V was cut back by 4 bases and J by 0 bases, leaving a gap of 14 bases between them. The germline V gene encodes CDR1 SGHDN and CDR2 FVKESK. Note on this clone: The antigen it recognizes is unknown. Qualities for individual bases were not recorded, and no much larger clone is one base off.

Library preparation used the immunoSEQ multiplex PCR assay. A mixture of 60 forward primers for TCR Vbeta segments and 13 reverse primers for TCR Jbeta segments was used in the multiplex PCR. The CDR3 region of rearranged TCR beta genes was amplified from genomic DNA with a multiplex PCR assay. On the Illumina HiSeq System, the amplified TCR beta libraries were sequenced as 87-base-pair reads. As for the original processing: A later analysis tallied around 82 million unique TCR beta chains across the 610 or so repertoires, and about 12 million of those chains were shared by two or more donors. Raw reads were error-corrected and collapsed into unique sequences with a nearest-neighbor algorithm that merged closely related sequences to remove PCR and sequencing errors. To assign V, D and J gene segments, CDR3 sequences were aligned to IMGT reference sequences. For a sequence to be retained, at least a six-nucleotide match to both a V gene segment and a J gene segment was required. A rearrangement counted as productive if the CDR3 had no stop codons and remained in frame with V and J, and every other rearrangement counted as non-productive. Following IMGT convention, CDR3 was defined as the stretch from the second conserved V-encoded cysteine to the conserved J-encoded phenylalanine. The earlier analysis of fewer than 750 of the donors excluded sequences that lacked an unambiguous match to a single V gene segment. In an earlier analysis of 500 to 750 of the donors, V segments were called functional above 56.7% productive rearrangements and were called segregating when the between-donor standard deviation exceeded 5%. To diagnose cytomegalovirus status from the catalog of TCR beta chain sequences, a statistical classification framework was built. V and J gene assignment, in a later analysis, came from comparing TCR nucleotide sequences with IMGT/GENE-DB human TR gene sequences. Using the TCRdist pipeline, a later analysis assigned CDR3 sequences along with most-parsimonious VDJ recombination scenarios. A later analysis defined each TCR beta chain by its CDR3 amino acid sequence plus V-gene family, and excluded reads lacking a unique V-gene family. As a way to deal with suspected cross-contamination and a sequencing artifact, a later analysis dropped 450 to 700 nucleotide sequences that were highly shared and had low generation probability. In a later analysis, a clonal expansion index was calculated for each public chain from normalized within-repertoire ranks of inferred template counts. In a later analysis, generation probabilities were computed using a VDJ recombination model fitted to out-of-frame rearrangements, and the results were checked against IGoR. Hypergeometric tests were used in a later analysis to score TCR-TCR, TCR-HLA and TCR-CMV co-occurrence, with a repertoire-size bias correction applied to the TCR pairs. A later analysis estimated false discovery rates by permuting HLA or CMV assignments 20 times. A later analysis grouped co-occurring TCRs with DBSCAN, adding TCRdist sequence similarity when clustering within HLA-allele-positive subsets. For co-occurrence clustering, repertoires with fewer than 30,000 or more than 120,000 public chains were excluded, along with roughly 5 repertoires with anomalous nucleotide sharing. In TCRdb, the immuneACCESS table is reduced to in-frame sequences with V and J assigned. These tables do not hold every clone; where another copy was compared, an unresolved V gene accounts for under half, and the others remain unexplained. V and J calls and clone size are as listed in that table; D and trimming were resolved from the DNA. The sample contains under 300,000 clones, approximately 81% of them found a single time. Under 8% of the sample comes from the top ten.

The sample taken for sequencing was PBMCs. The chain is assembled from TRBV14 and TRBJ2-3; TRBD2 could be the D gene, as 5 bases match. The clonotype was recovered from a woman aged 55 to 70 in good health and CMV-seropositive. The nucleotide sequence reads TGTGCCAGCAGCCCCCGGGTAGCGCTAAGCACAGATACGCAGTATTTT. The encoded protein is CASSPRVALSTDTQYF.